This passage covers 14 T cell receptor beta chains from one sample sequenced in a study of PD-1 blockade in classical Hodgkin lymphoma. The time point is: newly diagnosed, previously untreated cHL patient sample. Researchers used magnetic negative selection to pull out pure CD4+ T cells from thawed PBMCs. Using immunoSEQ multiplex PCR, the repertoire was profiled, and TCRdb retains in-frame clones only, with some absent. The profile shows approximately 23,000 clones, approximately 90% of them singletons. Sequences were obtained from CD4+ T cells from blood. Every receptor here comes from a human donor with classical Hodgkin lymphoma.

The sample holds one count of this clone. As DNA, the CDR3 is TGTGCCAGCAGGGGACAGGGATGGGATACGCAGTATTTT. The encoded protein is CASRGQGWDTQYF. The rearrangement joins TRBV2 to TRBJ2-3; 9 bases fit TRBD1. CDR1 is SNHLY and CDR2 is FYNNEI in the germline V gene. The V and J ends lost 6 bases and 6 bases, in that order; junction bases with no gene match: 4. CDR3 length equals 13 residues.

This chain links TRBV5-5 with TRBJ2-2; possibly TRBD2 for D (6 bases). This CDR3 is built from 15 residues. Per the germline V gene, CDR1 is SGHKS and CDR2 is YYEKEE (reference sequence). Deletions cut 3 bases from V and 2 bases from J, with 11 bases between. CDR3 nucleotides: TGTGCCAGCAGCTCGTCGGGGGTCAACACCGGGGAGCTGTTTTTT. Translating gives CASSSSGVNTGELFF.

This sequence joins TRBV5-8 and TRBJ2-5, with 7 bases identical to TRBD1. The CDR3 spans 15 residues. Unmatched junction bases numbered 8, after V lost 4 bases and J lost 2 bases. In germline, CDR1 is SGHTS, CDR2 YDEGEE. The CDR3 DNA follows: TGTGCCAGCAGCCCTGGGACAGATCTTCAAGAGACCCAGTACTTC. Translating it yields CASSPGTDLQETQYF.

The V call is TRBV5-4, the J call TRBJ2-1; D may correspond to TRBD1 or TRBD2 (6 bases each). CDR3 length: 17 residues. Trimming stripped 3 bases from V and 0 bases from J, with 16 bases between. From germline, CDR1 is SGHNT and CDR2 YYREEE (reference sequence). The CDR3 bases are TGTGCCAGCAGCTGGGGGGCAAGCAGGTACTCCTACAATGAGCAGTTCTTC. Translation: CASSWGASRYSYNEQFF.

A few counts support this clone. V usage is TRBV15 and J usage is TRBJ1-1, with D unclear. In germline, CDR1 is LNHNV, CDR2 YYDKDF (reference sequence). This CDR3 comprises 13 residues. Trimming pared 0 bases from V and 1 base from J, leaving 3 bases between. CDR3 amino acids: CATSRERNTEAFF. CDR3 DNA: TGTGCCACCAGCAGAGAGCGGAACACTGAAGCTTTCTTT.

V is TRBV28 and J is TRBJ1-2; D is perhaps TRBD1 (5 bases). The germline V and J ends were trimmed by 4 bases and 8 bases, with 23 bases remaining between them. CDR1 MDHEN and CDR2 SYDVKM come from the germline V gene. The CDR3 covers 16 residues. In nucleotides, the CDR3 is TGTGCCAGCAGTTCCCCCTTGGGACGGATTGATATAGGCTACACCTTC. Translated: CASSSPLGRIDIGYTF.

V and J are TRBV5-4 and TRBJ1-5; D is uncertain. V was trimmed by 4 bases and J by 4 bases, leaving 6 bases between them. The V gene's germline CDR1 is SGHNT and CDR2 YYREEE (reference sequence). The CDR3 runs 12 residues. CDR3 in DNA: TGTGCCAGCAGCGGTATTAATCAGCCCCAGCATTTT. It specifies CASSGINQPQHF.

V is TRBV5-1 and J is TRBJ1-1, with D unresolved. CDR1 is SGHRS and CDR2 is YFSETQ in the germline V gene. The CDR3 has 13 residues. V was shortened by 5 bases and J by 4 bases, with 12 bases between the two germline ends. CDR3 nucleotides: TGCGCCAGCAGAGGCGGAGTGAGCACTGAAGCTTTCTTT. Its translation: CASRGGVSTEAFF.

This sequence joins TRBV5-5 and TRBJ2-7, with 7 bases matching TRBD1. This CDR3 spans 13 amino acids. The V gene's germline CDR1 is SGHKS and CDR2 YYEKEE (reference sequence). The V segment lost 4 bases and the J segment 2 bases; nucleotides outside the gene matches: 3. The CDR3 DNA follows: TGTGCCAGCAGCCGGGACAGAGCCTACGAGCAGTACTTC. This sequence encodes CASSRDRAYEQYF.

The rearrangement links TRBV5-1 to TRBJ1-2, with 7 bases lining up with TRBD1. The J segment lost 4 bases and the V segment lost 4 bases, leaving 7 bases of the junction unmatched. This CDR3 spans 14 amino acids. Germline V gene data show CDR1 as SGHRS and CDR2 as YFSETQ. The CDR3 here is CASSTGTASYGYTF. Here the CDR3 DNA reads TGCGCCAGCAGCACCGGGACAGCGAGCTATGGCTACACCTTC.

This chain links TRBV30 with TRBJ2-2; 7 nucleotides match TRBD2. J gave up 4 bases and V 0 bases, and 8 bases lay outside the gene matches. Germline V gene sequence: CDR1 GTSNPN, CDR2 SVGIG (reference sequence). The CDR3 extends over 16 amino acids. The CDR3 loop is CAWSVVGLAVTGELFF. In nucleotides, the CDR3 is TGTGCCTGGAGTGTGGTAGGGCTAGCGGTCACCGGGGAGCTGTTTTTT. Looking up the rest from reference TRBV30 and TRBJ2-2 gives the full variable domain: SQTIHQWPATLVQPVGSPLSLECTVEGTSNPNLYWYRQAAGRGLQLLFYSVGIGQISSEVPQNLSASRPQDRQFILSSKKLLLSDSGFYLCAWSVVGLAVTGELFFGEGSRLTVL.

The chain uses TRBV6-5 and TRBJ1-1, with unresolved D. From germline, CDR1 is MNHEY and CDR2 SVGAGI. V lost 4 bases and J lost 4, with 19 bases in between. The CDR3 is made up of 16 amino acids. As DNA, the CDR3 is TGTGCCAGCAGTTTCGCTCTTGCGGCAGGCGGCACTGAAGCTTTCTTT. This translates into CASSFALAAGGTEAFF.

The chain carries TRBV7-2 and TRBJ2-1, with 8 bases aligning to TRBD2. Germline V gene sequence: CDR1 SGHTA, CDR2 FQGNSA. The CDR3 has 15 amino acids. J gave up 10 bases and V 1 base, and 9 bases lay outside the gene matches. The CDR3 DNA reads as TGTGCCAGCAGCTTAGTACGGGGGGGCTTTCGGGAGCAGTTCTTC. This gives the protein CASSLVRGGFREQFF.

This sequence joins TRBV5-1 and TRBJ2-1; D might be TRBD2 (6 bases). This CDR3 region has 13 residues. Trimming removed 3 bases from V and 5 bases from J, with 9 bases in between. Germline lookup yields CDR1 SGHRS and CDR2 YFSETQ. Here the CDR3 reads CASSSDYHNEQFF. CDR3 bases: TGCGCCAGCAGCTCGGACTATCACAATGAGCAGTTCTTC.